This T cell receptor (beta chain) was obtained from a study of neurological immune-mediated disorders. One entry per CDR3 protein results from TCRdb running MiXCR on the 5' RACE reads. The sample shows around 130,000 distinct CDR3 sequences, more than 2.5% of them seen only once. This clonotype showed up many times. With 8 bases clipped from V and 9 bases from J, the junction kept 11 bases outside the gene matches. The CDR3 loop spans 12 amino acids. The V gene's germline CDR1 is DFQATT and CDR2 SNEGSKA (reference sequence). This receptor was obtained from a woman aged 25-40 years with multiple sclerosis. Sequenced: PBMCs. The chain carries TRBV20-1 and TRBJ1-2; 8 nucleotides agree with TRBD1. CDR3 region: CSFLQGGRSYTF. Written as DNA, the CDR3 is TGCAGTTTCTTACAGGGGGGTCGAAGCTACACCTTC.